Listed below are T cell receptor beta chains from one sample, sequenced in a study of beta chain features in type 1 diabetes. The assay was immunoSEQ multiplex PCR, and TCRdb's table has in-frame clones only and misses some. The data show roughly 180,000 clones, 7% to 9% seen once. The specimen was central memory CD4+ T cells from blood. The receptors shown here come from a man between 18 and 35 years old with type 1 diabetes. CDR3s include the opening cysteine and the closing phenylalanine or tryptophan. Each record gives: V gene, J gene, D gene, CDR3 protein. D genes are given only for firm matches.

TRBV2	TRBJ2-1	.	CASNPREQFF
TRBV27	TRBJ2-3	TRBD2	CASSLNRLAGSTDTQYF
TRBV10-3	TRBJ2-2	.	CAISESREQVRAGELFF
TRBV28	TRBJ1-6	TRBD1	CASRLQGSDSPLHF
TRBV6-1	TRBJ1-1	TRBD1	CAIRGQMNTEAFF
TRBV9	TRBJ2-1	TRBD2	CASSWGGTSGYNEQFF
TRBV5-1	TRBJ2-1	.	CASRDTPVDFHNEQFF
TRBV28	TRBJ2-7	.	CASSTGSYEQYF
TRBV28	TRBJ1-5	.	CASSQGWDQPQHF
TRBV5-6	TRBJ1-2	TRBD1	CASTGQGNYGYTF
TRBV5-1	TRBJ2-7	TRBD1	CASSLGQGGSFIYEQYF
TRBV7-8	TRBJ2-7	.	CASSFGQSGYEQYF
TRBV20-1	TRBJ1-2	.	CSAQEEYGYTF
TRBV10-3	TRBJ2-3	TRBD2	CAISGKGTSGNTDTQYF
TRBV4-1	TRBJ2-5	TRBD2	CASSQEGTSEETQYF
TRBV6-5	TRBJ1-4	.	CASSYGTEGEKLFF
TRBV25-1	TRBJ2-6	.	CASRGTGANVLTF
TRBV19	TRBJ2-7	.	CATGTGRRGGEQYF
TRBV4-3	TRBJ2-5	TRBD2	CASSQGQGLAAGETQYF
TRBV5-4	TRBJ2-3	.	CASSTGLGYYADTQYF
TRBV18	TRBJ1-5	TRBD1	CASSPMQGEIQPQHF
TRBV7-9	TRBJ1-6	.	CASTPEAANSPLHF
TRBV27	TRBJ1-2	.	CASSLGYRAGYTF
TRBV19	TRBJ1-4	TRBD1	CASSITGQGNEKLFF
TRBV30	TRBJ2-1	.	CACLQVGSYNEQFF
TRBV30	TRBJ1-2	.	CAWHREKAGYTF
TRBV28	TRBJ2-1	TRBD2	CASSSSGRGGEQFF
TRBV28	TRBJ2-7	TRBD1	CASSLSPGTGGYEQYF
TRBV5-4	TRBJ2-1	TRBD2	CASSLGRTSLGYYNEQFF
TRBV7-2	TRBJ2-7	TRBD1	CASSPVIGTGLYEQYF
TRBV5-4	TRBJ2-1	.	CASSQVAGIPLLEQFF
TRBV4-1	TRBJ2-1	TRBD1	CASSPERDSWDNEQFF
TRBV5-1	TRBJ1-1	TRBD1	CASSLDAGGASTEAFF
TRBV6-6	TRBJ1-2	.	CASSPTGLAYGYTF
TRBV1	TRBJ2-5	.	CTSIAGVAGGGGETQYF
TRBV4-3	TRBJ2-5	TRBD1	CASSHTTGTGGETQYF
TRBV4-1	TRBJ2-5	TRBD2	CASSQAAGTSGETQYF
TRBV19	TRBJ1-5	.	CASSKSGDRFQPQHF
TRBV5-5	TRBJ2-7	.	CASSLVSRRTNQEQYF
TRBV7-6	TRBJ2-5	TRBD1	CASSFPGQGSGAQYF
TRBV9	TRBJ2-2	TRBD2	CASSPGRLDTGELFF
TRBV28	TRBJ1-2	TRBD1	CASSLGTATGYGYTF
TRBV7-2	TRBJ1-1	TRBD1	CASSQRQGAGTEAFF
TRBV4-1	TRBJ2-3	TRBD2	CASRTALAGEADTQYF
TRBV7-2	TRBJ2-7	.	CASSLGRIGDYEQYF
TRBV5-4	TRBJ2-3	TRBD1	CASSSDRDRSTNTQYF
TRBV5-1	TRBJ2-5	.	CASSHPPLVGSLETQYF
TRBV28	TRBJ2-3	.	CASSSPGEASTDTQYF
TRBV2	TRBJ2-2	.	CASSVGAGTGELFF